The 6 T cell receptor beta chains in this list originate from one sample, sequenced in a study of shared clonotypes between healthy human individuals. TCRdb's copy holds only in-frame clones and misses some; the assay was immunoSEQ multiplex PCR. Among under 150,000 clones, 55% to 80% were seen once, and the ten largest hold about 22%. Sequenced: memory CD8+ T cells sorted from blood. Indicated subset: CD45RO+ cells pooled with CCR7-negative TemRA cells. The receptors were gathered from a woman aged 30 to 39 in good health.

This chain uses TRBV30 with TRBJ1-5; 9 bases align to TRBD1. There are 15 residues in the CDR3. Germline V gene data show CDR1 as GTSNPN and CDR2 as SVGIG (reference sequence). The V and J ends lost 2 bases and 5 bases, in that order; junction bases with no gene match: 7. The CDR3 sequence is CAWSTMGQGDQPQHF. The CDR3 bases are TGTGCCTGGAGTACTATGGGACAGGGAGATCAGCCCCAGCATTTT. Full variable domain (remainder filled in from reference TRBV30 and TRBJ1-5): SQTIHQWPATLVQPVGSPLSLECTVEGTSNPNLYWYRQAAGRGLQLLFYSVGIGQISSEVPQNLSASRPQDRQFILSSKKLLLSDSGFYLCAWSTMGQGDQPQHFGDGTRLSIL.

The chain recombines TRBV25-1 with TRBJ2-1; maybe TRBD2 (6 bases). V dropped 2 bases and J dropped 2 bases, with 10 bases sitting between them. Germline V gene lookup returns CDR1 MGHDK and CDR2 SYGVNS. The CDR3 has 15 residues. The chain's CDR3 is CASSEEASAYNEQFF. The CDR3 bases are TGTGCCAGCAGTGAAGAGGCTAGCGCCTACAATGAGCAGTTCTTC.

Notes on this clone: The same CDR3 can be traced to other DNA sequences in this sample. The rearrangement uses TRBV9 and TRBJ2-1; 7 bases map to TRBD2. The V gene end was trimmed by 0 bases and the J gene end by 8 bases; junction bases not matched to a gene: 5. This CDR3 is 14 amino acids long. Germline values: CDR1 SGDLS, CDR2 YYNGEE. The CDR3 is CASSVGGGSDEQFF. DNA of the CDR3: TGTGCCAGCAGCGTAGGAGGCGGGAGTGATGAGCAGTTCTTC.

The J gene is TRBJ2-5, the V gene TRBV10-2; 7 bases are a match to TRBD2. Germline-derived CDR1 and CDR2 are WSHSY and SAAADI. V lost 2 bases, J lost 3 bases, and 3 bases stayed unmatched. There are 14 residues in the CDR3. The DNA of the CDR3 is TGCGCCAGCAGTGAGGTAGGACTAGAAGAGACCCAGTACTTC. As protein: CASSEVGLEETQYF.

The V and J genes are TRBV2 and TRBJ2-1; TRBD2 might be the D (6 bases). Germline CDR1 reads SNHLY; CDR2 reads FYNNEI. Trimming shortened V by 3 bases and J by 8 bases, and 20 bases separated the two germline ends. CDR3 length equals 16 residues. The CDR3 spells CASSDGAGPLGYEQFF. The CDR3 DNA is TGTGCCAGCAGTGACGGAGCGGGCCCGCTAGGATATGAGCAGTTCTTC.

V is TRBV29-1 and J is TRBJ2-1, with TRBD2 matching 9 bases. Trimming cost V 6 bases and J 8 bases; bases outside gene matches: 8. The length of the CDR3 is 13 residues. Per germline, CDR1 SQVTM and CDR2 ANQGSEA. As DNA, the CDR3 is TGCAGCGTGGGACCGGGACTAGCATATGAGCAGTTCTTC. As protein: CSVGPGLAYEQFF.